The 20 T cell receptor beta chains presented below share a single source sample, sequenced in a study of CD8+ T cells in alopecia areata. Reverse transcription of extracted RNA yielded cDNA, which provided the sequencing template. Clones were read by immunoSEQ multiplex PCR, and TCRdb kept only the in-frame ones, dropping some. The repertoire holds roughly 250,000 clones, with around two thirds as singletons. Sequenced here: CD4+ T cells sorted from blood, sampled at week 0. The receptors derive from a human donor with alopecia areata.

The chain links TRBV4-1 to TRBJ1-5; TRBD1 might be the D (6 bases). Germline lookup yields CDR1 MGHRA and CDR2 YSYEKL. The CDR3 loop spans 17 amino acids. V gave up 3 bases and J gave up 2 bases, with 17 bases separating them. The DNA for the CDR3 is TGCGCCAGCAGCCATGACCCGACGGGGGCCGGCAATCAGCCCCAGCATTTT. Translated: CASSHDPTGAGNQPQHF.

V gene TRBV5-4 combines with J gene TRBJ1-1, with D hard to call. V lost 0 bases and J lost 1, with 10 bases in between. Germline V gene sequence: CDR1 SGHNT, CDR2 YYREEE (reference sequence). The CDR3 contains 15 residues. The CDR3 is CASSLGSRGNTEAFF. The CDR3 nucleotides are TGTGCCAGCAGCTTGGGATCTAGAGGGAACACTGAAGCTTTCTTT.

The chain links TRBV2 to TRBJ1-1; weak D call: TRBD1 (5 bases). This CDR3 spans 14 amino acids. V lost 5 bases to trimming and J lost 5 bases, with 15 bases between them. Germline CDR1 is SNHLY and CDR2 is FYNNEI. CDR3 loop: CASSSDGGPTEAFF. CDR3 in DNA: TGTGCCAGCAGTTCGGACGGGGGACCGACTGAAGCTTTCTTT.

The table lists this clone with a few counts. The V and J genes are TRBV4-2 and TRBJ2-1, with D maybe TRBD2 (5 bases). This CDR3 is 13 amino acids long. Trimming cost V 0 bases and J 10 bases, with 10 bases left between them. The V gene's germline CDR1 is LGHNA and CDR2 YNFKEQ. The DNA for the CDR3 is TGTGCCAGCAGCCAAGATCGGGGAGCGGAGCAGTTCTTC. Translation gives CASSQDRGAEQFF.

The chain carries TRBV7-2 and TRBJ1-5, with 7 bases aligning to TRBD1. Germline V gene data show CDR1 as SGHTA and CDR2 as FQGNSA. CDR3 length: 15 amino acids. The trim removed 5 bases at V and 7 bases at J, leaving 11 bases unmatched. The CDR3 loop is CASSKRQGGGQPQHF. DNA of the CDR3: TGTGCCAGCAGCAAGAGACAGGGCGGAGGGCAGCCCCAGCATTTT.

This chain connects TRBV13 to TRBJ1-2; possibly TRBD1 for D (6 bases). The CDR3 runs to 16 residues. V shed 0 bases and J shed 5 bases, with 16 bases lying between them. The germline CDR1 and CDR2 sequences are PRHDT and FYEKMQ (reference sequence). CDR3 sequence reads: CASSLGLQGFRYGYTF. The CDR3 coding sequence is TGTGCCAGCAGCTTAGGCTTACAGGGTTTTCGGTATGGCTACACCTTC.

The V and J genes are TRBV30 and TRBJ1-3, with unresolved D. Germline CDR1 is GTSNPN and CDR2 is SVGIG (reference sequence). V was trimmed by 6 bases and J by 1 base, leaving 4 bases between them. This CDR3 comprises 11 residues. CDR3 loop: CACQSGNTIYF. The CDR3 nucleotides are TGTGCCTGTCAATCTGGAAACACCATATATTTT.

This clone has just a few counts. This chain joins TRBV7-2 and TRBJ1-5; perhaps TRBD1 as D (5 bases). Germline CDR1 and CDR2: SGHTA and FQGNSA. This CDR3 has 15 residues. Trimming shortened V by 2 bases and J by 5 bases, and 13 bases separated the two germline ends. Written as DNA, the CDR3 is TGTGCCAGCAGCTTATTTTGGGGCAGAGATCAGCCCCAGCATTTT. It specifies CASSLFWGRDQPQHF.

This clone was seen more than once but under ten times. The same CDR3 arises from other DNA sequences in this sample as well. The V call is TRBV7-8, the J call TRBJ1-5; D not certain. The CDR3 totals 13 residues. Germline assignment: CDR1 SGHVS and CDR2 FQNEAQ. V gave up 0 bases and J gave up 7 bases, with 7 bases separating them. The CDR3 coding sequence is TGTGCCAGCAGCTTAGCCACGGACCAGCCCCAGCATTTT. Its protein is CASSLATDQPQHF.

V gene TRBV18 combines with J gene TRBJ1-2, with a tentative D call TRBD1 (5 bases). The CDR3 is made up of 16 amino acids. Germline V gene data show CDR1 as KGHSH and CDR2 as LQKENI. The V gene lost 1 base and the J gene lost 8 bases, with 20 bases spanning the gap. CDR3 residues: CASSPQLSTESDGYTF. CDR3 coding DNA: TGTGCCAGCTCACCACAGTTATCGACAGAATCGGACGGCTACACCTTC.

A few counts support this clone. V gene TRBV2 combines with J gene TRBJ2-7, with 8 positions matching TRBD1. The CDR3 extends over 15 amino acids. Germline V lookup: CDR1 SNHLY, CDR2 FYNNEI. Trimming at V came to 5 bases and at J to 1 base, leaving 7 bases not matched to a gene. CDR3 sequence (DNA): TGTGCCAGCAGTTACGGACAGGGCGCATCCTACGAGCAGTACTTC. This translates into CASSYGQGASYEQYF.

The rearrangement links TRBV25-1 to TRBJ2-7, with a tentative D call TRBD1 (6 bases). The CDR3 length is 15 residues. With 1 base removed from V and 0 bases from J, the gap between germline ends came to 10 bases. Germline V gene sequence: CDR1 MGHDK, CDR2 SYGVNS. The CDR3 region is CASSEFRGRSYEQYF. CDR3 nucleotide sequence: TGTGCCAGCAGTGAATTCAGGGGCCGCTCCTACGAGCAGTACTTC.

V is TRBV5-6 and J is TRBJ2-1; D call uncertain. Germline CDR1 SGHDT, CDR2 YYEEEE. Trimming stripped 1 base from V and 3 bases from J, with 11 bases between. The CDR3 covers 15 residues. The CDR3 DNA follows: TGTGCCAGCAGCTTGATAGGTACTGACTACAATGAGCAGTTCTTC. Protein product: CASSLIGTDYNEQFF.

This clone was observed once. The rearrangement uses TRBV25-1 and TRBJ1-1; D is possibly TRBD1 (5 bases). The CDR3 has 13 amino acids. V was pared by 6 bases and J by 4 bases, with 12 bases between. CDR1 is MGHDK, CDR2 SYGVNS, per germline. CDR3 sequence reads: CASRSTDTTEAFF. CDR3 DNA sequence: TGTGCCAGCAGGTCGACAGACACCACTGAAGCTTTCTTT.

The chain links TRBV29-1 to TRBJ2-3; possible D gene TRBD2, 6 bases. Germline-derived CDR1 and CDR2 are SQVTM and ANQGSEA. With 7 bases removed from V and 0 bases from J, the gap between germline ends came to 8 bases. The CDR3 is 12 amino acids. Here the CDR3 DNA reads TGCAGCGCTACTAGCAGCACAGATACGCAGTATTTT. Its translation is CSATSSTDTQYF.

The CDR3 bases are TGTGCCAGCAGTAGAGAGGACATAAGCACAGATACGCAGTATTTT. Translating it yields CASSREDISTDTQYF. The gene calls are TRBV5-4 and TRBJ2-3; D is perhaps TRBD1 (5 bases). Deletions cut 5 bases from V and 0 bases from J, with 13 bases between. The CDR3 covers 15 residues. Looked up from germline, CDR1 is SGHNT and CDR2 is YYREEE (reference sequence).

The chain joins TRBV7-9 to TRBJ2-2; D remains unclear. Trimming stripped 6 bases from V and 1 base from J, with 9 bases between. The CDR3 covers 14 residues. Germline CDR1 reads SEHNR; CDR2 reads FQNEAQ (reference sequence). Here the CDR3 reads CASRIDVNTGELFF. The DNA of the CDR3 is TGTGCCAGCAGGATTGACGTGAACACCGGGGAGCTGTTTTTT. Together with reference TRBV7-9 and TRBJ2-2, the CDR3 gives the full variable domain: DTGVSQNPRHKITKRGQNVTFRCDPISEHNRLYWYRQTLGQGPEFLTYFQNEAQLEKSRLLSDRFSAERPKGSFSTLEIQRTEQGDSAMYLCASRIDVNTGELFFGEGSRLTVL.

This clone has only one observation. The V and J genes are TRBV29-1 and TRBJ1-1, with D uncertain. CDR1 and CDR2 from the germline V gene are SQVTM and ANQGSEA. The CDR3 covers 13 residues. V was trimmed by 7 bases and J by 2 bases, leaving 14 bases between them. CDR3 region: CSAGGQINTEAFF. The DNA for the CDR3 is TGCAGCGCTGGTGGGCAGATAAACACTGAAGCTTTCTTT.

CDR3 sequence (DNA): TGCAGCGTTCTCTTTTTCGACAGGAGCTCTGGAAACACCATATATTTT. The encoded protein is CSVLFFDRSSGNTIYF. The genes are TRBV29-1 and TRBJ1-3, with D perhaps TRBD1 (6 bases). CDR3 length equals 16 residues. Trimming removed 5 bases from V and 0 bases from J, with 17 bases in between. Germline loops: CDR1 SQVTM, CDR2 ANQGSEA.

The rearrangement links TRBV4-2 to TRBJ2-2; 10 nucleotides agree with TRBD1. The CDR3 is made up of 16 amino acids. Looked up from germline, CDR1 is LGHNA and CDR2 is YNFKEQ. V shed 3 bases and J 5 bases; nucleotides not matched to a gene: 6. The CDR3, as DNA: TGTGCCAGCAGCCAGGAGGGACAGGGGAGAACCGGGGAGCTGTTTTTT. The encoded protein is CASSQEGQGRTGELFF.